The 25 T cell receptor beta chains presented below share a single source sample, sequenced in a study of blood T cell repertoires in COVID-19 (dated by TCRdb to the early 2020s). Libraries were built with the immunoSEQ multiplex PCR assay. TCRdb provides this immuneACCESS table in a form limited to in-frame rearrangements. Some clones are lacking; in checked studies, under half of them reflect an unresolved V gene, and why the rest are absent is not known. In this sample the table shows around 80,000 clones, about three quarters of which occur a single time. Around 5.8% of the sample is held by the ten biggest clonotypes. Sequencing was carried out using peripheral blood. The receptors shown here come from a man aged 50-60 years with active or convalescent COVID-19.

On this clone itself: This sample also contains other DNA sequences that code for the same CDR3. This sequence joins TRBV19 and TRBJ1-2, with TRBD1 matching 9 bases. Germline V gene sequence: CDR1 LNHDA, CDR2 SQIVND (reference sequence). The CDR3 totals 14 residues. V lost 6 bases to trimming and J lost 5 bases; unmatched junction nucleotides: 7. CDR3 sequence reads: CASSPGQGKYGYTF. The CDR3 bases are TGTGCCAGTAGCCCCGGACAGGGGAAGTATGGCTACACCTTC.

The rearrangement links TRBV9 to TRBJ1-2, with 10 bases matching TRBD1. With V trimmed by 4 bases and J by 4 bases, 4 bases remained unmatched. CDR3 size: 14 residues. The germline CDR1 and CDR2 sequences are SGDLS and YYNGEE. The CDR3 spells CASSPGQGVYGYTF. CDR3 nucleotides: TGTGCCAGCAGCCCCGGACAGGGGGTCTATGGCTACACCTTC.

The J gene is TRBJ2-7, the V gene TRBV19; 7 bases fit TRBD2. CDR3 length: 14 amino acids. V lost 4 bases, J lost 4 bases, and 7 bases stayed unmatched. Germline V gives CDR1 LNHDA, CDR2 SQIVND (reference sequence). The CDR3 nucleotides are TGTGCCAGTAGTAGCGGGGGATCAACTTACGAGCAGTACTTC. Protein sequence: CASSSGGSTYEQYF.

The V call is TRBV19, the J call TRBJ1-2; the D is unclear. V shed 1 base and J shed 4 bases, with 13 bases lying between them. Germline CDR1 reads LNHDA; CDR2 reads SQIVND (reference sequence). The CDR3 covers 15 residues. The CDR3 region has the DNA TGTGCCAGTAGTATAGGGTCAGGTTTCGGCTATGGCTACACCTTC. It encodes CASSIGSGFGYGYTF.

The V gene is TRBV4-1, the J gene TRBJ1-6, with 7 bases fitting TRBD1. Germline lookup yields CDR1 MGHRA and CDR2 YSYEKL. V was clipped by 4 bases and J by 9 bases; unmatched bases: 9. The CDR3 loop spans 15 amino acids. CDR3 bases: TGCGCCAGCAGCCCCCGGGACAGTGTGATTTCACCCCTCCACTTT. It yields the protein CASSPRDSVISPLHF.

The chain combines TRBV27 with TRBJ1-5, with D possibly TRBD1 on 6 matching bases. V lost 3 bases and J 6 bases, leaving 15 bases between the germline ends. Germline V gene data show CDR1 as MNHEY and CDR2 as SMNVEV (reference sequence). CDR3 length: 15 residues. The CDR3 nucleotides read TGTGCCAGCAGTTTGCAAGCGGGAGGGGGTCAGCCCCAGCATTTT. Encoded protein: CASSLQAGGGQPQHF.

V usage is TRBV6-1 and J usage is TRBJ1-5, with TRBD1 as a possible D gene (5 bases). V lost 7 bases and J 3 bases, leaving 10 bases between the germline ends. CDR1 MNHNS and CDR2 SASEGT come from the germline V gene. There are 13 residues in the CDR3. The CDR3 spells CASKPDINQPQHF. CDR3 nucleotide sequence: TGTGCCAGCAAGCCGGACATCAATCAGCCCCAGCATTTT.

This clone was counted only a few times. V usage is TRBV5-6 and J usage is TRBJ1-5, with TRBD1 identical over 7 bases. Germline loops: CDR1 SGHDT, CDR2 YYEEEE. The CDR3 covers 16 residues. The V and J ends lost 4 bases and 0 bases, in that order; junction bases with no gene match: 7. The CDR3 spells CASSGTGQYSNQPQHF. CDR3 coding DNA: TGTGCCAGCAGCGGTACGGGACAGTATAGCAATCAGCCCCAGCATTTT.

This clone came up once. CDR3 region: CAIPPGGPYNEQFF. The CDR3 DNA sequence: TGTGCCATCCCTCCGGGGGGGCCCTACAATGAGCAGTTCTTC. The V gene is TRBV7-9, the J gene TRBJ2-1, with TRBD2 matching 8 bases. Germline-derived CDR1 and CDR2 are SEHNR and FQNEAQ (reference sequence). This CDR3 comprises 14 residues. V trimming: 10 bases; J trimming: 2 bases; junction bases outside the gene matches: 7.

The V gene is TRBV7-9, the J gene TRBJ1-1, with no clear D. There are 15 residues in the CDR3. Germline V gene lookup returns CDR1 SEHNR and CDR2 FQNEAQ (reference sequence). Trimming removed 1 base from V and 4 bases from J, with 13 bases in between. The CDR3 DNA reads TGTGCCAGCAGCTTAGGTACATTCTCGGGCACTGAAGCTTTCTTT. Protein: CASSLGTFSGTEAFF.

This clone was counted a few times. The gene calls are TRBV7-7 and TRBJ2-2; D call uncertain. This CDR3 contains 14 residues. Germline CDR1 is SSHAT and CDR2 is FNYEAQ (reference sequence). Trimming cost V 1 base and J 4 bases, with 7 bases left between them. The CDR3 nucleotides read TGTGCCAGCAGCTTAGGACTTTTCACCGGGGAGCTGTTTTTT. Protein sequence: CASSLGLFTGELFF. The complete variable domain, with remaining parts taken from reference TRBV7-7 and TRBJ2-2, reads GAGVSQSPRYKVTKRGQDVTLRCDPISSHATLYWYQQALGQGPEFLTYFNYEAQPDKSGLPSDRFSAERPEGSISTLTIQRTEQRDSAMYRCASSLGLFTGELFFGEGSRLTVL.

This clone was counted between two and nine times. The chain employs TRBV7-9 and TRBJ2-4, with D perhaps TRBD1 (6 bases). Germline CDR1 SEHNR, CDR2 FQNEAQ (reference sequence). The ends were cut back, 0 bases at V and 0 bases at J, with 9 bases in the middle. There are 16 residues in the CDR3. This CDR3 is CASSLAGAVAKNIQYF. Here the CDR3 DNA reads TGTGCCAGCAGCTTAGCGGGGGCGGTAGCCAAAAACATTCAGTACTTC.

The rearrangement uses TRBV5-1 and TRBJ2-1, with 7 bases fitting TRBD1. The CDR3 covers 14 residues. V gave up 0 bases and J gave up 7 bases; unmatched junction bases: 4. Germline V gene sequence: CDR1 SGHRS, CDR2 YFSETQ. The DNA of the CDR3 is TGCGCCAGCAGCTTGGCGGGACAGCCAAATGAGCAGTTCTTC. Its translation: CASSLAGQPNEQFF.

CDR3 sequence (DNA): TGTGCCAGCAGTCCGGGGACAGGTGGTATTGGGGATACGCAGTATTTT. Translated, it gives CASSPGTGGIGDTQYF. The chain employs TRBV6-6 and TRBJ2-3, with 8 nucleotides matching TRBD1. With 5 bases clipped from V and 6 bases from J, the junction kept 13 bases outside the gene matches. This CDR3 has 16 amino acids. CDR1 and CDR2 (germline): MNHNY, SVGAGI (reference sequence).

Only a few counts were recorded for this clone. The V call is TRBV6-1, the J call TRBJ1-3, with TRBD1 identical over 7 bases. The germline V gene encodes CDR1 MNHNS and CDR2 SASEGT. The CDR3 sequence is 16 residues long. V was clipped by 2 bases and J by 5 bases; unmatched bases: 9. The CDR3 bases are TGTGCCAGCAGTGAATGGTCGGACAGGCAAAGAAACACCATATATTTT. Its translation is CASSEWSDRQRNTIYF.

This clone is medium-sized (0.01 to 0.1%) by share. This sequence joins TRBV5-6 and TRBJ1-2; possibly TRBD1 for D (5 bases). V lost 0 bases and J lost 3, with 12 bases in between. Germline CDR1 is SGHDT and CDR2 is YYEEEE. The CDR3 has 15 residues. The chain's CDR3 is CASSLGRGAYYGYTF. CDR3 DNA sequence: TGTGCCAGCAGCTTGGGGAGGGGCGCGTACTATGGCTACACCTTC.

The rearrangement joins TRBV19 to TRBJ1-1, with D unresolved. The CDR3 extends over 14 amino acids. V was pared by 7 bases and J by 2 bases, with 14 bases between. Looked up from germline, CDR1 is LNHDA and CDR2 is SQIVND (reference sequence). The DNA for the CDR3 is TGTGCCAGTACTAGCAGCCGAGAAAACACTGAAGCTTTCTTT. Its protein is CASTSSRENTEAFF.

This chain uses TRBV11-2 with TRBJ1-1; D gene unclear. In germline, CDR1 is SGHAT, CDR2 FQNNGV. Trimming stripped 4 bases from V and 1 base from J, with 13 bases between. The CDR3 length is 15 residues. CDR3 DNA sequence: TGTGCCAGCAGCTCCGGCGGCGTTGGGAACACTGAAGCTTTCTTT. Amino acid sequence: CASSSGGVGNTEAFF.

The rearrangement joins TRBV7-9 to TRBJ1-6; D may be TRBD1 (5 bases). The germline CDR1 and CDR2 sequences are SEHNR and FQNEAQ (reference sequence). The CDR3 runs to 14 residues. V was cut by 6 bases and J by 13 bases, with 19 bases left in between. The CDR3 reads CASSQDGHYLPLHF. In DNA, the CDR3 is TGTGCCAGCAGTCAAGACGGACACTATCTCCCCCTCCACTTT.

The J gene is TRBJ2-3, the V gene TRBV7-9; 10 positions agree with TRBD2. This CDR3 region has 17 residues. The V gene end was trimmed by 3 bases and the J gene end by 2 bases; junction bases not matched to a gene: 8. The germline V gene encodes CDR1 SEHNR and CDR2 FQNEAQ (reference sequence). The CDR3 DNA follows: TGTGCCAGCAGCTTGCCTGTAGCGGGGGGCCTCACAGATACGCAGTATTTT. Translated: CASSLPVAGGLTDTQYF.

The rearrangement joins TRBV4-2 to TRBJ2-7; 7 nucleotides line up with TRBD2. J lost 0 bases, V lost 3 bases, and 8 bases had no gene match. The germline V gene has CDR1 LGHNA and CDR2 YNFKEQ. This CDR3 is 16 amino acids long. The CDR3 sequence is CASSQGGGPSSYEQYF. The DNA for the CDR3 is TGTGCCAGCAGCCAGGGGGGGGGTCCCAGCTCCTACGAGCAGTACTTC.

J is TRBJ1-2 and V is TRBV5-1; TRBD1 matches at 10 bases. CDR1 and CDR2 (germline): SGHRS, YFSETQ. The CDR3 totals 16 residues. J lost 8 bases, V lost 0 bases, and 10 bases had no gene match. This CDR3 reads CASSLAFGTGEGGYTF. The CDR3 DNA follows: TGCGCCAGCAGCTTGGCGTTCGGGACAGGGGAAGGCGGCTACACCTTC.

This clone showed up just once. This chain joins TRBV6-5 and TRBJ1-2; D perhaps matches TRBD1 (5 bases). CDR3 length: 15 amino acids. Per the germline V gene, CDR1 is MNHEY and CDR2 is SVGAGI. Trimming took off 4 bases at V and 7 bases at J, with 19 bases between the two ends. The CDR3 spells CASSFGGALTGGYTF. The CDR3 coding sequence is TGTGCCAGCAGTTTCGGCGGGGCCCTCACGGGTGGCTACACCTTC.

The J gene is TRBJ2-1, the V gene TRBV6-6, with D unclear. The CDR3 covers 15 residues. Looked up from germline, CDR1 is MNHNY and CDR2 is SVGAGI (reference sequence). Trimming took 7 bases from V and 0 from J, leaving 13 bases between them. The DNA of the CDR3 is TGTGCCAGCACCGAAGATCTGAGCTCCTACAATGAGCAGTTCTTC. Translation: CASTEDLSSYNEQFF.

The chain couples TRBV6-2 or TRBV6-3 to TRBJ2-4; 10 bases fit TRBD1. CDR1 and CDR2 (germline): MNHEY, SVGEGT. V lost 5 bases and J lost 8; bases outside the gene matches: 9. The CDR3 sequence is 15 residues long. CDR3 region: CASSGSRDRGDIQYF. CDR3 nucleotide sequence: TGTGCCAGCAGTGGATCGCGGGACAGGGGAGACATTCAGTACTTC.